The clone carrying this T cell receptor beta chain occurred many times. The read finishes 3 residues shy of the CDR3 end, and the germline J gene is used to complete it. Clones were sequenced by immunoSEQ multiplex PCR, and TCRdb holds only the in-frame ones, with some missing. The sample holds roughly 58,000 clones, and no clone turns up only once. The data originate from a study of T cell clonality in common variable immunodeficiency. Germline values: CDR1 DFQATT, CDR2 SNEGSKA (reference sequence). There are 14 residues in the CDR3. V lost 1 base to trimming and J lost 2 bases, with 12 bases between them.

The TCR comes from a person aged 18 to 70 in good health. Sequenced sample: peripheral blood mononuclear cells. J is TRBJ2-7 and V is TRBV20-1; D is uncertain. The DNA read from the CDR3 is TGCAGTGCTAGAGGCCCACGACGGGCCTACGAG. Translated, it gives CSARGPRRAYE. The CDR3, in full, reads CSARGPRRAYEQYF.